The T cell receptor beta chain under discussion was sequenced for a study of vaccination effects on CD4 cells after COVID-19. Viral peptide pools were used in the ViraFEST assay to expand antigen-specific CD4+ T cells, and sequencing came afterward. After more than 8 days in culture, the CD4+ T cells were isolated. Previously uninfected by SARS-CoV-2, the vaccine recipients also showed negative nucleocapsid antibodies. Around 2.2 million PBMC were seeded per well and grown in the presence of approximately 9.5 IU/ml IL-2 and 9.5 to 10 ug/ml peptides. IL-2 medium supplanted half the medium on days 3 and 7. General observations from the study: After vaccination, at late timepoints, clones induced by infection and by vaccine contracted markedly.

Data came from immunoSEQ multiplex PCR; TCRdb stores just in-frame clones and leaves some out. The repertoire holds roughly 53,000 clones, with approximately 79% as singletons. The CDR3 has 23 amino acids. After removal of 7 bases from V and 4 bases from J, the junction contained 32 bases not matched to a gene. CDR1 and CDR2 (germline): WNHNN, SYGVQD (reference sequence). As to this clone: Its antigen is still unknown.

This TCR was recovered from a human donor who received a COVID-19 vaccine. The sample here was CD4+ T cells from PBMCs cultured with HCoV-OC43 spike peptides, taken before COVID-19 vaccination. Subset: HCoV-OC43 spike overlapping peptide pool stimulation. The rearrangement links TRBV10-1 to TRBJ2-3, with 10 bases fitting TRBD1. For the CDR3, the DNA is TGCGCCAGCAAACACCCCGGACAGGGGGACACATTCAACACAGAAAAATTTGCAGATACGCAGTATTTT. Translation gives CASKHPGQGDTFNTEKFADTQYF.